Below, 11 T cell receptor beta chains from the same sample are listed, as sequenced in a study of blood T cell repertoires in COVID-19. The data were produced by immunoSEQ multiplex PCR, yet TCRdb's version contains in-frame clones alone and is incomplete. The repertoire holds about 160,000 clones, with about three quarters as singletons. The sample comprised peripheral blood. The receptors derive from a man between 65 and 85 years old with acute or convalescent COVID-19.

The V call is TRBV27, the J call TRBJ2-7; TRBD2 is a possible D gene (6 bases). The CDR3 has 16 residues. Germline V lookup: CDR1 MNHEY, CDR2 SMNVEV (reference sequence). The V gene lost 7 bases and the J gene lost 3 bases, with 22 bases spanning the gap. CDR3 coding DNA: TGTGCCAGCAAAGCTCGAGGCGCGGGATGGGGCTACGAGCAGTACTTC. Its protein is CASKARGAGWGYEQYF.

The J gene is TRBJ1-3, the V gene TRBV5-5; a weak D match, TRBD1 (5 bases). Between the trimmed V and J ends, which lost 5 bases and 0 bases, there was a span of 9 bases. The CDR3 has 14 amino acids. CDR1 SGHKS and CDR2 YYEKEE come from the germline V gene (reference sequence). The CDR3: CASRRQRSGNTIYF. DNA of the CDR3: TGTGCCAGCAGACGACAGCGCTCTGGAAACACCATATATTTT. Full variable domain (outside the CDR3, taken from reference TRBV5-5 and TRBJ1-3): DAGVTQSPTHLIKTRGQQVTLRCSPISGHKSVSWYQQVLGQGPQFIFQYYEKEERGRGNFPDRFSARQFPNYSSELNVNALLLGDSALYLCASRRQRSGNTIYFGEGSWLTVV.

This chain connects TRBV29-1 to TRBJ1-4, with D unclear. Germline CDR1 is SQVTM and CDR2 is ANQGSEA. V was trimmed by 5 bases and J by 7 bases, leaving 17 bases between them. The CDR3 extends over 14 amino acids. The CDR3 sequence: CSVQIPTSGEKLFF. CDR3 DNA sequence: TGCAGCGTTCAGATACCCACCTCGGGTGAAAAACTGTTTTTT.

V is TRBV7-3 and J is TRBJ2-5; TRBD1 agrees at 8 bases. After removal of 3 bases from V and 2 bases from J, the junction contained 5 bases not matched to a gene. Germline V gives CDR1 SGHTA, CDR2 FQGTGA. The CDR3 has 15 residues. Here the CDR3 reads CASSFGRGPQETQYF. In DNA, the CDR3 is TGTGCCAGCAGCTTCGGCAGGGGGCCTCAAGAGACCCAGTACTTC. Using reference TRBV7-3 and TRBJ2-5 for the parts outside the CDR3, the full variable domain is GAGVSQTPSNKVTEKGKYVELRCDPISGHTALYWYRQSLGQGPEFLIYFQGTGAADDSGLPNDRFFAVRPEGSVSTLKIQRTERGDSAVYLCASSFGRGPQETQYFGPGTRLLVL.

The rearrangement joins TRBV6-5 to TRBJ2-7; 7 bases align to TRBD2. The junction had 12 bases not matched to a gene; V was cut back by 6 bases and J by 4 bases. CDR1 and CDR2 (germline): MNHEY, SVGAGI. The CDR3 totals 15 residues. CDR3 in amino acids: CASRLSGKRSYEQYF. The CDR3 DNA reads TGTGCCAGCAGACTGAGCGGGAAACGATCGTACGAGCAGTACTTC.

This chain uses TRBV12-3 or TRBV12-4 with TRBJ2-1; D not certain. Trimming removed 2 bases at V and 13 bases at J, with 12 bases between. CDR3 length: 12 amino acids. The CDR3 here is CASSLKWAIQFF. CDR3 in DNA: TGTGCCAGCAGTTTAAAGTGGGCAATCCAGTTCTTC.

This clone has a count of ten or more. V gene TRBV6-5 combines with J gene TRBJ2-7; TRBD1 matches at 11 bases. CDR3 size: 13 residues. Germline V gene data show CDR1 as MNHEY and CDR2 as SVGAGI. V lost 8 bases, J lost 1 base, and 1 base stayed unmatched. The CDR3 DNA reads TGTGCCAGCGGGGACAGGGGGTCCTACGAGCAGTACTTC. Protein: CASGDRGSYEQYF.

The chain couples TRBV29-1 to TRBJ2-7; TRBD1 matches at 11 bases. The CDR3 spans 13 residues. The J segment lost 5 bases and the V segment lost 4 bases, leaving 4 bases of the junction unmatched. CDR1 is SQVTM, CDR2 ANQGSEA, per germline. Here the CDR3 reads CSVGGQGVDEQYF. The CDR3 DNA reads TGCAGCGTTGGGGGACAGGGGGTTGACGAGCAGTACTTC.

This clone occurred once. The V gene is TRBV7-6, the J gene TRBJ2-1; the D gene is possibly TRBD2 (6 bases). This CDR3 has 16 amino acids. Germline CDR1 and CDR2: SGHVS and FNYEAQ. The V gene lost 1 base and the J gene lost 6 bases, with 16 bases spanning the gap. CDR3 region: CASSLVLSGVGNEQFF. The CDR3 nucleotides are TGTGCCAGCAGCTTAGTTCTGTCGGGAGTCGGCAATGAGCAGTTCTTC.

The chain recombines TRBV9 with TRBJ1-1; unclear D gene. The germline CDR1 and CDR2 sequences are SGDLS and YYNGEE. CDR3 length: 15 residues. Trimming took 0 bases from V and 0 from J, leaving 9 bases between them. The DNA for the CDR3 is TGTGCCAGCAGCGTAGCCCACGGTATGAACACTGAAGCTTTCTTT. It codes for CASSVAHGMNTEAFF.

CDR3 residues: CASSQGQGGDQPQHF. In DNA, the CDR3 is TGTGCCAGCTCACAAGGACAGGGGGGTGATCAGCCCCAGCATTTT. The chain recombines TRBV18 with TRBJ1-5; 10 bases are shared with TRBD1. V trimming: 4 bases; J trimming: 5 bases; junction bases outside the gene matches: 5. Germline V gives CDR1 KGHSH, CDR2 LQKENI. The CDR3 loop spans 15 amino acids.